This T cell receptor (beta chain) was obtained from a study of preoperative IRX-2 immunotherapy in early breast cancer (dated by TCRdb to between 2017 and 2020). The library came from the immunoSEQ multiplex PCR assay. The table comes from immuneACCESS by way of TCRdb, which keeps in-frame sequences with V and J called. Part of the clones is missing from these tables; in studies checked, under half for an unresolved V gene and the rest for unknown reasons. This sample is represented by roughly 93,000 clones; more than 80% of them were singletons. Around 2% of the sample comes from the top ten. Spanning cysteine to phenylalanine, the CDR3 consists of 14 amino acids. Only the CDR3 DNA is retained, 42 bases long and in frame from the first base. CDR1 and CDR2 (KGHSH, LQKENI) derive from the germline V gene. V is cut by 6 bases and J by 2 bases, and the space between the germline ends is 13 bases. As concerns this clone: Its antigen remains undetermined. No qualities accompany the bases; no much larger clone lies one base away.

The intended sense of this specimen's treatment or condition label: preoperative locoregional IRX-2 cytokine immunotherapy. The samples were obtained from a phase Ib study in which preoperative, locoregional IRX-2 cytokine immunotherapy intended to prime immune responses was tested. Donors were patients with early-stage breast cancer who received IRX-2 before surgery. Sequencing used tumor tissue, obtained after IRX-2 immunotherapy. The chain employs TRBV18 and TRBJ2-5; TRBD1 is perhaps the D gene, given 5 matching bases. This TCR was sampled from a human donor with breast cancer. The nucleotides are TGTGCCAGCTCGTTCAAAACAGGTCAAGAGACCCAGTACTTC. Protein translation: CASSFKTGQETQYF.